This record looks at one T cell receptor beta chain sequence and its context. This clonotype was counted a few times. Its binding antigen is unknown. No base quality information exists; no much larger clone differs at one position. The library relied on 5' RACE. Instrument used: Illumina HiSeq 2000. A universal primer binding site was added through template switching, and the final cDNA carried a unique molecular identifier so that TCR cDNA molecules could be counted accurately. Specific primers in the conserved constant-segment region were used to synthesize first-strand cDNA for TCR alpha and beta chains. To control for contamination, every cDNA library was double barcoded, receiving both a SMART-Mk sample barcode and Illumina barcodes. TruSeq adapter sequences along with Illumina sample barcodes were introduced in two successive PCR steps. TCR alpha and beta cDNA libraries were sequenced on the Illumina HiSeq platform with custom primers. The published analysis was carried out like this. MiGEC was used to process raw reads and extract unique molecular identifiers, and MiXCR was used to find CDR3 positions. Recombination models were inferred per individual with the repgenHMM and IGoR tools using an EM algorithm. The tcR package in R was used for shared clonotype analysis, with sharing normalized by the product of cloneset sizes. Out-of-frame nonproductive sequences were analyzed to study raw recombination free of thymic and clonal selection effects. In-frame beta chains were kept once TCRdb had trimmed the public reads at Q25 with fastp and called clones with MiXCR. Records with the same CDR3 protein are collapsed into one entry carrying the most frequent genes and DNA. The V and J calls were determined by TCRdb, not by the authors. In all, the sample holds about 200,000 distinct CDR3 sequences, and roughly a tenth of those were seen once. Together, the top ten hold 5% to 5.5% of the sample.

The sample originates from a study of identical twins (dated by TCRdb to 2016 to 2018). Study-level background: To test whether fetal clonotypes persist, the study used deep sequencing on TCR alpha and beta repertoires from monozygotic twins, unrelated adults of various ages, and cord blood. Replicate twin experiments were performed at different times using different library preparation protocols to rule out contamination.

From the cysteine up to the phenylalanine, the CDR3 has a length of 14 residues. This entry keeps only the CDR3 DNA: 42 bases, framed from base 1. At the junction V is shortened by 2 bases and J by 5 bases, with 12 bases in between. CDR1 and CDR2 are drawn from the germline V gene: MNHNS, SASEGT. Every donor in the study was a healthy Caucasian. Miltenyi CD45RO+ enrichment and human naive T-cell isolation kits were used to isolate memory (CD45RO+) and naive T cells from PBMC. What the authors observed across the whole study: Compared with coincidental sharing between unrelated individuals, an excess of low generation-probability sequences was observed among out-of-frame TCR alpha sequences shared between twins. Zero-insertion analyses could be partly confounded by invariant T cells such as MAIT and iNKT, although diverse VJ usage argued against such confounding for most clonotypes. In monozygotic twins, recombination models systematically underestimated out-of-frame TCR alpha sharing, but the models matched the sharing seen between unrelated individuals. Abundant cord blood beta clonotypes carried fewer insertions; young adult naive repertoires showed a weaker similar trend, while memory repertoires showed none. Because the same donors could not be followed over many years, conclusions were based on cross-sectional statistical analysis. In beta out-of-frame sequences, excess twin sharing was weaker, because having fewer shared sequences lowered the signal-to-noise ratio.

The sequence derives from a woman aged 18-29 years in good health. The chain is assembled from TRBV6-1 and TRBJ1-1; a weak D assignment points to TRBD1 (6 bases agree). Sequences were obtained from memory (CD45RO+) T cells sorted from blood. What the cell subset or site label conveys for this sample: CD45RO+ enriched T cells. At the DNA level, the sequence is TGTGCCAGCAGTGAAACAGGGATAAGGACTGAAGCTTTCTTT. Translation gives CASSETGIRTEAFF.